The 2 T cell receptor beta chains below come from one sample, sequenced in a study of a mutant IDH1 vaccine in newly diagnosed glioma. This sample's time point: baseline, week 1 (first vaccination visit). Treatment in this sample: pre-vaccination baseline after standard-of-care therapy. The method was immunoSEQ multiplex PCR; TCRdb's version includes in-frame clones alone and lacks a portion of them. The repertoire consists of under 75,000 clones, with 75% to 95% occurring once and the leading ten covering roughly 2.5%. Here the sequenced sample was PBMCs, taken from a glioma patient treated with radiotherapy, temozolomide or both. These receptors were taken from a man in his fifties or sixties with glioma.

The genes are TRBV11-2 and TRBJ2-1, with 8 bases aligning to TRBD1. The CDR3 length is 16 residues. With V trimmed by 2 bases and J by 3 bases, 6 bases remained unmatched. CDR1 SGHAT and CDR2 FQNNGV come from the germline V gene. The CDR3 spells CASSLWEDRVYNEQFF. The CDR3 DNA reads as TGTGCCAGCAGCTTATGGGAGGACAGGGTCTACAATGAGCAGTTCTTC.

As to this clone: A read error may account for a junction end that differs from germline. This specimen includes other DNA sequences encoding the same CDR3. The chain uses TRBV30 and TRBJ2-7; D might be TRBD2 (6 bases). Germline CDR1 and CDR2: GTSNPN and SVGIG (reference sequence). The CDR3 spans 17 residues. The CDR3 DNA is TGTGCCTGGAGGGGGAGCGGGTGGCCCTCATCGTCCTACGAACAGTACTTC. Amino acids: CAWRGSGWPSSSYEQYF. The whole variable domain, filled in from reference TRBV30 and TRBJ2-7, reads SQTIHQWPATLVQPVGSPLSLECTVEGTSNPNLYWYRQAAGRGLQLLFYSVGIGQISSEVPQNLSASRPQDRQFILSSKKLLLSDSGFYLCAWRGSGWPSSSYEQYFGPGTRLTVT.